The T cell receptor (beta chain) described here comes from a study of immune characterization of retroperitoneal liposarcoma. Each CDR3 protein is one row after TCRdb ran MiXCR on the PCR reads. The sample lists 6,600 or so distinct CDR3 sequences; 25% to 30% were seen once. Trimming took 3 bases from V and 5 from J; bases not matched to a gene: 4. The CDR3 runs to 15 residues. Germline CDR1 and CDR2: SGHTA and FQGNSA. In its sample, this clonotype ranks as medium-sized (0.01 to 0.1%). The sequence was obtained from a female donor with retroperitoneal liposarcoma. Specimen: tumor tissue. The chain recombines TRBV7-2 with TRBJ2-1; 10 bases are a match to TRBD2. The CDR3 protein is CASSFTSGVHNEQFF. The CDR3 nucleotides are TGTGCCAGCAGCTTTACTAGCGGGGTTCACAATGAGCAGTTCTTC.